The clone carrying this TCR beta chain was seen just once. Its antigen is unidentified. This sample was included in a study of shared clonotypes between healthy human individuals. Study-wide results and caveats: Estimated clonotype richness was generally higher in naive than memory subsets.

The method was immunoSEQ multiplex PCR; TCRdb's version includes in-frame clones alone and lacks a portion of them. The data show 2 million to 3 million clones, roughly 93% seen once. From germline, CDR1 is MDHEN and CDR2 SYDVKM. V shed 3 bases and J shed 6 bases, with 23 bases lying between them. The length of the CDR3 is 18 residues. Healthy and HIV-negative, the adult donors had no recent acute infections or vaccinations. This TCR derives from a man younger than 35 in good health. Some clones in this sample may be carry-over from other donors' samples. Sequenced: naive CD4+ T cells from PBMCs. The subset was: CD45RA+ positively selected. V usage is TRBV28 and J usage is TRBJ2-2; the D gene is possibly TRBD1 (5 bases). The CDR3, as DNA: TGTGCCAGCAGTTTCCCCGTCGGCGGTAGGGGCCCCTCCGGGGAGCTGTTTTTT. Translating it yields CASSFPVGGRGPSGELFF.